Below are 2 T cell receptor beta chains sequenced from a single sample in a study of blood T cells in healthy people across ages. Sample-barcoded 5' priming and a J-beta primer mix drove a second PCR of 7 to 11 cycles. TCRdb re-called the 5' RACE reads with MiXCR, one entry per CDR3 protein. The sample has about 900,000 distinct CDR3 sequences, roughly 48% seen once; the top ten hold around an eighth. The sequenced sample consisted of blood. The receptor set was obtained from a man younger than 40 in good health.

This chain links TRBV7-2 with TRBJ1-5; 7 bases align to TRBD1. Germline CDR1 is SGHTA and CDR2 is FQGNSA. The V and J ends lost 6 bases and 3 bases, in that order; junction bases with no gene match: 5. CDR3 length: 14 amino acids. CDR3 region: CASSLTGNNQPQHF. The CDR3 coding sequence is TGTGCCAGCAGTTTGACAGGGAACAATCAGCCCCAGCATTTT.

This clonotype turned up a few times. The chain is built from TRBV5-1 and TRBJ2-5, with TRBD2 as a possible D gene (6 bases). In germline, CDR1 is SGHRS, CDR2 YFSETQ. The CDR3 spans 17 residues. Trimming removed 4 bases from V and 1 base from J, with 20 bases in between. The CDR3 is CASSRAGPRGIQETQYF. For the CDR3, the DNA is TGCGCCAGCAGCCGAGCGGGCCCGAGGGGAATCCAAGAGACCCAGTACTTC.